The 29 T cell receptor beta chains in this list originate from one sample, sequenced in a study of high-grade serous ovarian cancer treatment subgroups. The tumor samples were collected prior to definitive surgery or chemotherapy. TCRdb's copy holds only in-frame clones and misses some; the assay was immunoSEQ multiplex PCR. The top ten clones hold over 15% of a sample with around 1,900 clones, approximately 70% of them seen once. Sequenced input: tumor tissue. Source of these receptors: a human donor with high-grade serous ovarian cancer.

This chain joins TRBV6-4 and TRBJ1-5, with 9 positions matching TRBD1. The germline V gene has CDR1 MRHNA and CDR2 SNTAGT. After removal of 6 bases from V and 6 bases from J, the junction contained 9 bases not matched to a gene. This CDR3 region has 15 residues. The CDR3 coding sequence is TGTGCCAGCAGGACCGGGACAGGGTCGGCTCAGCCCCAGCATTTT. This codes for CASRTGTGSAQPQHF.

CDR3 region: CASIRAISDRVDTEAFF. As DNA, the CDR3 is TGTGCCAGCATAAGAGCCATTTCGGACAGGGTGGATACTGAAGCTTTCTTT. The rearrangement links TRBV2 to TRBJ1-1, with 8 nucleotides matching TRBD1. The J segment lost 5 bases and the V segment lost 7 bases, leaving 18 bases of the junction unmatched. Germline values: CDR1 SNHLY, CDR2 FYNNEI. CDR3 length: 17 amino acids. The complete variable domain, with remaining parts taken from reference TRBV2 and TRBJ1-1, reads EPEVTQTPSHQVTQMGQEVILRCVPISNHLYFYWYRQILGQKVEFLVSFYNNEISEKSEIFDDQFSVERPDGSNFTLKIRSTKLEDSAMYFCASIRAISDRVDTEAFFGQGTRLTVV.

V and J are TRBV6-1 and TRBJ1-3, with a tentative D call TRBD1 (6 bases). This CDR3 contains 16 residues. Trimming pared 4 bases from V and 4 bases from J, leaving 17 bases between. Germline lookup yields CDR1 MNHNS and CDR2 SASEGT. CDR3 coding DNA: TGTGCCAGCAGTGGACAAACAGGGAGGACGGGAAACACCATATATTTT. Its translation is CASSGQTGRTGNTIYF.

The rearrangement links TRBV19 to TRBJ2-1; 9 bases align to TRBD2. V lost 4 bases and J lost 8; bases outside the gene matches: 12. This CDR3 has 16 residues. Germline V CDR1 and CDR2: LNHDA, SQIVND (reference sequence). CDR3 sequence (DNA): TGTGCCAGTAGTACCCCGGGGGAGCGGGAGGTCCATGAGCAGTTCTTC. Its protein is CASSTPGEREVHEQFF.

The genes are TRBV11-2 and TRBJ2-3, with a possible D match to TRBD2 (6 bases). The CDR3 totals 17 residues. Germline V gene data show CDR1 as SGHAT and CDR2 as FQNNGV. V lost 2 bases, J lost 6 bases, and 21 bases lay in between. Here the CDR3 reads CASSLLLAALGPDTQYF. The CDR3 nucleotides read TGTGCCAGCAGCTTATTATTAGCGGCCTTAGGGCCCGATACGCAGTATTTT.

The V gene is TRBV4-3, the J gene TRBJ2-7; no definite D call. Germline V CDR1 and CDR2: LGHNA, YSLEER. This CDR3 contains 15 residues. V lost 0 bases, J lost 0 bases, and 9 bases lay in between. The CDR3 loop reads CASSQDEAASYEQYF. The CDR3 region has the DNA TGCGCCAGCAGCCAAGATGAGGCCGCCTCCTACGAGCAGTACTTC.

The rearrangement links TRBV4-1 to TRBJ1-4, with TRBD1 matching 8 bases. Germline CDR1 reads MGHRA; CDR2 reads YSYEKL. The CDR3 spans 17 residues. V lost 0 bases, J lost 10 bases, and 13 bases stayed unmatched. CDR3 DNA: TGCGCCAGCAGCCAAGAGGGGACAGGCCTCTCATCAGGAAAACTGTTTTTT. It is translated as CASSQEGTGLSSGKLFF.

V is TRBV5-4 and J is TRBJ1-2, with a weak D call TRBD1 (6 bases). Germline loops: CDR1 SGHNT, CDR2 YYREEE (reference sequence). The CDR3 length is 14 residues. Trimming removed 3 bases from V and 4 bases from J, with 13 bases in between. The CDR3 bases are TGTGCCAGCAGCTCGGGGGCCTCCCTCTATGGCTACACCTTC. It specifies CASSSGASLYGYTF.

The rearrangement uses TRBV27 and TRBJ2-7; D assignment may be TRBD1 or TRBD2 (5 bases each). CDR3 size: 14 residues. V was shortened by 6 bases and J by 6 bases, with 18 bases between the two germline ends. In germline, CDR1 is MNHEY, CDR2 SMNVEV (reference sequence). In nucleotides, the CDR3 is TGTGCCAGCAGACGAGCCGGGACCCCCGCCGAGCAGTACTTC. Residues: CASRRAGTPAEQYF.

The CDR3 sequence: CATSRDPETSGENTGELFF. In DNA, the CDR3 is TGTGCCACCAGCAGAGATCCCGAGACTAGCGGGGAGAACACCGGGGAGCTGTTTTTT. The rearrangement links TRBV15 to TRBJ2-2, with 11 bases lining up with TRBD2. The CDR3 has 19 residues. Germline loops: CDR1 LNHNV, CDR2 YYDKDF (reference sequence). After removal of 0 bases from V and 1 base from J, the junction contained 7 bases not matched to a gene.

This chain uses TRBV7-3 with TRBJ2-3, with D possibly TRBD2 on 7 matching bases. Trimming took 5 bases from V and 2 from J, leaving 17 bases between them. The germline CDR1 and CDR2 sequences are SGHTA and FQGTGA. The CDR3 totals 16 residues. Here the CDR3 reads CASSIGGASATDTQYF. CDR3 in DNA: TGTGCCAGCAGCATAGGGGGGGCGTCCGCCACAGATACGCAGTATTTT.

CDR3: CASKPGMNTEAFF. CDR3 nucleotide sequence: TGTGCCAGCAAGCCGGGGATGAACACTGAAGCTTTCTTT. The chain recombines TRBV27 with TRBJ1-1; the D is unclear. Germline V CDR1 and CDR2: MNHEY, SMNVEV (reference sequence). V lost 7 bases and J 0 bases, leaving 9 bases between the germline ends. This CDR3 has 13 residues.

The J gene is TRBJ2-3, the V gene TRBV6-6, with 9 bases that match TRBD2. CDR1 and CDR2 (germline): MNHNY, SVGAGI (reference sequence). With V trimmed by 10 bases and J by 2 bases, 13 bases remained unmatched. This CDR3 comprises 16 residues. This CDR3 reads CATKTGGGAPTDTQYF. The CDR3 bases are TGTGCCACCAAAACGGGCGGGGGGGCCCCCACAGATACGCAGTATTTT.

CDR3 DNA: TGCGCCAGCAGCTTGTATGGGCAAGAGACCCAGTACTTC. Translating gives CASSLYGQETQYF. The chain employs TRBV5-1 and TRBJ2-5; no clear D. The CDR3 runs to 13 residues. Trimming took 1 base from V and 2 from J, leaving 6 bases between them. Looked up from germline, CDR1 is SGHRS and CDR2 is YFSETQ.

The V and J genes are TRBV11-2 and TRBJ2-5; either TRBD1 or TRBD2 may supply D (5 bases each). The CDR3 is 13 amino acids. V lost 3 bases, J lost 4 bases, and 9 bases lay in between. Germline assignment: CDR1 SGHAT and CDR2 FQNNGV. The CDR3 DNA reads as TGTGCCAGCAGCTTCCCCGGGACAGAGACCCAGTACTTC. Translating it yields CASSFPGTETQYF.

This clone was detected once. The chain joins TRBV30 to TRBJ1-4; the match to TRBD1 covers 8 bases. Germline V gives CDR1 GTSNPN, CDR2 SVGIG (reference sequence). The V and J ends lost 1 base and 6 bases, in that order; junction bases with no gene match: 4. The CDR3 runs 14 residues. In DNA form, the CDR3 reads TGTGCCTGGAGTGGGAGACAGGGGTATGAAAAACTGTTTTTT. Amino acids: CAWSGRQGYEKLFF. The full variable domain, rest sourced from reference TRBV30 and TRBJ1-4, is SQTIHQWPATLVQPVGSPLSLECTVEGTSNPNLYWYRQAAGRGLQLLFYSVGIGQISSEVPQNLSASRPQDRQFILSSKKLLLSDSGFYLCAWSGRQGYEKLFFGSGTQLSVL.

This chain connects TRBV6-6 to TRBJ2-5; tentative D call: TRBD2 (6 bases). Trimming cost V 7 bases and J 4 bases, with 13 bases left between them. Germline-derived CDR1 and CDR2 are MNHNY and SVGAGI (reference sequence). The CDR3 runs 13 residues. CDR3 protein: CASIQVGGETQYF. In DNA, the CDR3 is TGTGCCAGCATCCAAGTCGGGGGAGAGACCCAGTACTTC.

This clone was detected only a few times. The chain couples TRBV6-6 to TRBJ1-2, with D possibly matching TRBD1 (5 bases). Germline CDR1 reads MNHNY; CDR2 reads SVGAGI (reference sequence). The CDR3 sequence is 14 residues long. The V and J ends lost 6 bases and 4 bases respectively, with 15 bases between them. The DNA of the CDR3 is TGTGCCAGCAGCCACACGACAGACGCCTATGGCTACACCTTC. Protein product: CASSHTTDAYGYTF.

The J gene is TRBJ2-2, the V gene TRBV5-6; the match to TRBD2 covers 7 bases. The J segment lost 6 bases and the V segment lost 4 bases, leaving 12 bases of the junction unmatched. This CDR3 is built from 16 residues. CDR1 is SGHDT, CDR2 YYEEEE, per germline. The CDR3 spells CASSPLASTGAGELFF. The DNA for the CDR3 is TGTGCCAGCAGCCCACTAGCGTCAACCGGGGCCGGGGAGCTGTTTTTT.

Regarding this clone: In the same sample, other DNA sequences code for this CDR3. The rearrangement links TRBV5-1 to TRBJ2-7; TRBD2 matches 9 bases. The V segment lost 1 base and the J segment 4 bases; nucleotides outside the gene matches: 6. The length of the CDR3 is 15 residues. The V gene's germline CDR1 is SGHRS and CDR2 YFSETQ. CDR3 sequence: CASSLTAGGGYEQYF. Here the CDR3 DNA reads TGCGCCAGCAGCTTGACGGCGGGGGGGGGATACGAGCAGTACTTC. Looking up the rest from reference TRBV5-1 and TRBJ2-7 gives the full variable domain: KAGVTQTPRYLIKTRGQQVTLSCSPISGHRSVSWYQQTPGQGLQFLFEYFSETQRNKGNFPGRFSGRQFSNSRSEMNVSTLELGDSALYLCASSLTAGGGYEQYFGPGTRLTVT.

The chain employs TRBV9 and TRBJ2-2; D is undetermined. The V end was cut by 5 bases, the J end by 6 bases, with 8 bases between. The CDR3 consists of 12 residues. Germline assignment: CDR1 SGDLS and CDR2 YYNGEE. CDR3 amino acids: CASSSGAGELFF. The CDR3 DNA follows: TGTGCCAGCAGTTCCGGCGCCGGGGAGCTGTTTTTT.

The chain couples TRBV9 to TRBJ2-3; 7 positions agree with TRBD2. Germline V CDR1 and CDR2: SGDLS, YYNGEE. The CDR3 covers 13 residues. V gave up 0 bases and J gave up 6 bases; unmatched junction bases: 1. The DNA for the CDR3 is TGTGCCAGCAGCGTAGTTAGCGGGGATACGCAGTATTTT. Protein: CASSVVSGDTQYF. Drawing the rest from reference TRBV9 and TRBJ2-3, the complete variable domain is DSGVTQTPKHLITATGQRVTLRCSPRSGDLSVYWYQQSLDQGLQFLIQYYNGEERAKGNILERFSAQQFPDLHSELNLSSLELGDSALYFCASSVVSGDTQYFGPGTRLTVL.

About this clone: The junction and the germline gene differ at one end; a read error may be behind it. V and J are TRBV7-7 and TRBJ1-1; the match to TRBD1 covers 10 bases. Germline V gene lookup returns CDR1 SSHAT and CDR2 FNYEAQ (reference sequence). CDR3 length: 16 amino acids. This CDR3 is CASSSNRDRGRIEAFF. The DNA of the CDR3 is TGTGCTAGCAGCTCAAACCGGGACAGGGGCAGGATTGAAGCTTTCTTT.

This chain uses TRBV19 with TRBJ1-1; tentatively, D is TRBD1 (6 bases). The V gene's germline CDR1 is LNHDA and CDR2 SQIVND (reference sequence). The CDR3 runs 11 residues. Trimming took off 8 bases at V and 14 bases at J, with 18 bases between the two ends. CDR3 sequence reads: CASYTGQEVFF. In DNA form, the CDR3 reads TGTGCCAGTTATACAGGGCAAGAAGTCTTCTTT. The variable domain in full, completed from reference TRBV19 and TRBJ1-1, reads DGGITQSPKYLFRKEGQNVTLSCEQNLNHDAMYWYRQDPGQGLRLIYYSQIVNDFQKGDIAEGYSVSREKKESFPLTVTSAQKNPTAFYLCASYTGQEVFFGQGTRLTVV.

This clone was counted a few times. In the same sample, other DNA sequences code for this CDR3. The chain combines TRBV4-1 with TRBJ1-1; tentatively, D is TRBD1 (6 bases). This CDR3 spans 14 amino acids. The V gene's germline CDR1 is MGHRA and CDR2 YSYEKL. V was shortened by 3 bases and J by 5 bases, with 13 bases between the two germline ends. CDR3 DNA: TGCGCCAGCAGCCAGAGCCCAGGGGAGACTGAAGCTTTCTTT. Amino acid sequence: CASSQSPGETEAFF.

This chain uses TRBV4-1 with TRBJ2-7; D is ambiguous. The CDR3 extends over 16 amino acids. V lost 6 bases and J lost 2, with 20 bases in between. Germline V lookup: CDR1 MGHRA, CDR2 YSYEKL. The CDR3 DNA reads TGCGCCAGCAGACCACCCATGAGGACGGATACCTACGAGCAGTACTTC. Protein sequence: CASRPPMRTDTYEQYF.

This clone was observed a handful of times. The V gene is TRBV5-6, the J gene TRBJ2-3; no reliable D call. This CDR3 region has 13 residues. V lost 4 bases to trimming and J lost 0 bases, with 6 bases between them. Germline V gene data show CDR1 as SGHDT and CDR2 as YYEEEE. The CDR3, as DNA: TGTGCCAGCAGCCCCGAAAGCACAGATACGCAGTATTTT. As protein: CASSPESTDTQYF.

The rearrangement joins TRBV15 to TRBJ2-2, with 9 bases identical to TRBD1. V trimming: 2 bases; J trimming: 1 base; junction bases outside the gene matches: 2. The CDR3 covers 16 residues. CDR1 is LNHNV, CDR2 YYDKDF, per germline (reference sequence). CDR3 residues: CATSRPGQGNTGELFF. The CDR3 bases are TGTGCCACCAGCAGACCGGGACAGGGGAACACCGGGGAGCTGTTTTTT.

This clone was found a few times. V usage is TRBV27 and J usage is TRBJ2-5; D might be TRBD1 or TRBD2, each matching 6 bases. Germline V gene data show CDR1 as MNHEY and CDR2 as SMNVEV (reference sequence). The CDR3 loop spans 16 amino acids. V lost 2 bases, J lost 1 base, and 14 bases lay in between. The CDR3 loop is CASSLGAGGSQETQYF. In DNA form, the CDR3 reads TGTGCCAGCAGTTTAGGGGCCGGGGGCTCCCAAGAGACCCAGTACTTC.